Listed here are 5 T cell receptor beta chains from one sample, sequenced in a study of patients and donors after allogeneic stem cell transplantation. MiXCR, applied by TCRdb to the RT-PCR reads, yields one record per CDR3 protein. This table has tens of thousands of distinct CDR3 sequences, 10% to 15% appearing once. Sequenced material: blood, either unsorted or a sorted T cell fraction (not recorded which). The source of these receptors is a human donor who was either an allogeneic HSCT recipient or a stem cell or donor lymphocyte infusion donor (not recorded which). It is not recorded whose cells these are; they may come from a transplant donor.

This clonotype has a count of ten or more. The rearrangement uses TRBV6-5 and TRBJ1-2, with a weak D call TRBD1 (5 bases). Germline CDR1 and CDR2: MNHEY and SVGAGI. This CDR3 contains 16 residues. V was clipped by 0 bases and J by 8 bases, with 19 bases between them. For the CDR3, the DNA is TGTGCCAGCAGTTACTCCACCCGGGGGGAATTGGAGGGCTACACCTTC. Protein product: CASSYSTRGELEGYTF.

This rearrangement joins TRBV6-5 to TRBJ2-5; 11 bases are a match to TRBD1. V lost 10 bases and J lost 4; bases outside the gene matches: 11. The CDR3 has 15 amino acids. The germline V gene has CDR1 MNHEY and CDR2 SVGAGI. Written as DNA, the CDR3 is TGTGCCACCACAGGGACAGGGGGTGTTCGAGAGACCCAGTACTTC. Protein product: CATTGTGGVRETQYF.

Many counts were recorded for this clonotype. The J gene is TRBJ1-1, the V gene TRBV7-3; tentative D call: TRBD1 (5 bases). The CDR3 is 15 amino acids. Trimming stripped 2 bases from V and 1 base from J, with 11 bases between. Germline assignment: CDR1 SGHTA and CDR2 FQGTGA. CDR3 nucleotides: TGTGCCAGCAGCTTAGGGGGGGAGGAGAACACTGAAGCTTTCTTT. It encodes CASSLGGEENTEAFF. Together with reference TRBV7-3 and TRBJ1-1, the CDR3 gives the full variable domain: GAGVSQTPSNKVTEKGKYVELRCDPISGHTALYWYRQSLGQGPEFLIYFQGTGAADDSGLPNDRFFAVRPEGSVSTLKIQRTERGDSAVYLCASSLGGEENTEAFFGQGTRLTVV.

This clonotype was found a few times. The rearrangement links TRBV20-1 to TRBJ2-1; D remains unclear. This CDR3 region has 13 residues. V was cut by 1 base and J by 4 bases, with 8 bases left in between. CDR1 is DFQATT and CDR2 is SNEGSKA in the germline V gene (reference sequence). The CDR3 here is CSARARQYNEQFF. The CDR3 bases are TGCAGTGCTAGAGCCCGGCAGTACAATGAGCAGTTCTTC.

This clonotype has more than one count but fewer than ten. The CDR3 reads CASSNRGGNTIYF. The CDR3 nucleotides read TGTGCCAGCAGCAATAGGGGTGGAAACACCATATATTTT. The rearrangement uses TRBV27 and TRBJ1-3, with TRBD1 as a possible D gene (5 bases). CDR1 is MNHEY and CDR2 is SMNVEV in the germline V gene (reference sequence). V was pared by 6 bases and J by 3 bases, with 9 bases between. The length of the CDR3 is 13 residues.